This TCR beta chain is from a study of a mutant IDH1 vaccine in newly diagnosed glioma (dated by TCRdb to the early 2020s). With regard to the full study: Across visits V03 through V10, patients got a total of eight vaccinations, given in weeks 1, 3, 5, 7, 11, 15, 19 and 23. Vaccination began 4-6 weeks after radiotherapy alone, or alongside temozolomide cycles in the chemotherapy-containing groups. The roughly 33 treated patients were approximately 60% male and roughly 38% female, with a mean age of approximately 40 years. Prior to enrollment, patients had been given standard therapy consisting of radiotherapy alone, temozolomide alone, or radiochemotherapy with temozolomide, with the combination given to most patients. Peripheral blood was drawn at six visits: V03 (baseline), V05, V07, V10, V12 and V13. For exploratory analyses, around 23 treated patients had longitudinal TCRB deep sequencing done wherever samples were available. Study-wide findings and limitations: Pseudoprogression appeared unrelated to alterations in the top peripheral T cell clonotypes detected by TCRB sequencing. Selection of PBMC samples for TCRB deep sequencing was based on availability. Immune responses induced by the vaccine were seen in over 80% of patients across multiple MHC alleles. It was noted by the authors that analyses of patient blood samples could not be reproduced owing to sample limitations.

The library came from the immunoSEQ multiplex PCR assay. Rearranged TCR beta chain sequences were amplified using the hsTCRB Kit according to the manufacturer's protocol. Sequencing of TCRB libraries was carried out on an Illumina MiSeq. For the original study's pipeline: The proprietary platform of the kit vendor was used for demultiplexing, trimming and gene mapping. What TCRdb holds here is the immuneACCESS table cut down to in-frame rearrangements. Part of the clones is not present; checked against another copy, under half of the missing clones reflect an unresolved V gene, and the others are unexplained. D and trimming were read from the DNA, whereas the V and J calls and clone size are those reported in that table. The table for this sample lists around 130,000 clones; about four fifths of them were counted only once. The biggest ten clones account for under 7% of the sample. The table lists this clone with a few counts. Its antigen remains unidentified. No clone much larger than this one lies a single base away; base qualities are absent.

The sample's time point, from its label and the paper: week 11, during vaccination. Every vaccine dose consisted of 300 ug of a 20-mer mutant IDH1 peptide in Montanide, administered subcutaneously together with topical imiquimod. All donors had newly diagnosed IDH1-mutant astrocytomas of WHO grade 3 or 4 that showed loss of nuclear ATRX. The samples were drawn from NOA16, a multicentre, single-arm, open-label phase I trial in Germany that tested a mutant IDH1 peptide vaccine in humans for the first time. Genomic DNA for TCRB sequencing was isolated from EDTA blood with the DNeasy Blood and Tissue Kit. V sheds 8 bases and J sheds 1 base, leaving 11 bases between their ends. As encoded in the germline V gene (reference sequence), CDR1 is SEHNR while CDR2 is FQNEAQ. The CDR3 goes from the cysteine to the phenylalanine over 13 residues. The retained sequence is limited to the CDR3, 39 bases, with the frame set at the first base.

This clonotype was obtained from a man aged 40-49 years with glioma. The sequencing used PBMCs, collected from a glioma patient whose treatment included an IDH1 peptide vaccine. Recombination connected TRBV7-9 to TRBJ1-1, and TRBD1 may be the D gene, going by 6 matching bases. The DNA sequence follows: TGTGCCAGCCGGGACACCACGAACACTGAAGCTTTCTTT. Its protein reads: CASRDTTNTEAFF.